This TCR beta chain was sequenced for a study of blood T cell repertoires in COVID-19. Study-wide background: COVID-19 samples from acute and convalescent phases originated in the United States, Italy and Spain.

The CDR3 is 12 amino acids. V lost 1 base and J lost 6, with 8 bases in between. Germline V CDR1 and CDR2: SGHRS, YFSETQ. Study processing details: Amplification from reference gene primers served as the basis for estimated nucleated cell counts. Using immunoSEQ multiplex PCR, the repertoire was profiled, and TCRdb retains in-frame clones only, with some absent. Clone size and V and J calls were adopted from that table, with D and trimming inferred from the DNA. The data hold roughly 250,000 clones, with 80% to 85% observed a single time. The specimen sequenced was peripheral blood. The sequence came from an older woman with active or convalescent COVID-19. The chain joins TRBV5-1 to TRBJ2-7; D unresolved. For the CDR3, the DNA is TGCGCCAGCAGCTTGCCAGGCTCCGAGCAGTACTTC. Protein product: CASSLPGSEQYF. Full variable domain (missing parts from reference TRBV5-1 and TRBJ2-7): KAGVTQTPRYLIKTRGQQVTLSCSPISGHRSVSWYQQTPGQGLQFLFEYFSETQRNKGNFPGRFSGRQFSNSRSEMNVSTLELGDSALYLCASSLPGSEQYFGPGTRLTVT.